These 27 T cell receptor beta chains originate from one sample sequenced in a study of shared clonotypes between healthy human individuals (TCRdb year 2020). Receptor libraries were prepared by the immunoSEQ multiplex PCR assay. This immuneACCESS table, as held by TCRdb, lists in-frame sequences with V and J called but not all clones. Of the missing ones, under half trace to an unresolved V gene in checked studies; the others have no known cause. Within this sample are 1,500,000 or so clones, with around 98.5% of them counted one time only. The leading ten clones occupy approximately 0.4% of the sample. The sequencing input was naive CD4+ T cells sorted from blood. The sample's cell subset or site, from its label and the paper: CD45RA+ positively selected. These receptors were taken from a young man in good health.

This chain uses TRBV6-6 with TRBJ1-1; D possibly corresponds to TRBD1 (5 bases). V was cut by 8 bases and J by 3 bases, with 13 bases left in between. The germline CDR1 and CDR2 sequences are MNHNY and SVGAGI (reference sequence). The CDR3 is 13 residues long. CDR3 region: CASAQGGYTEAFF. The CDR3, as DNA: TGTGCCAGCGCGCAGGGAGGGTACACTGAAGCTTTCTTT.

The chain combines TRBV21-1 with TRBJ2-1; the tabulated D call, TRBD2, remains unverified against the DNA. TRBV21-1 is a documented pseudogene. This CDR3 is 18 amino acids long. CDR3 in DNA: TGTGCCAGCAGCAGTGAGGAACCGGGAAGCGTCAGGCACAATGAGCAGTTCTTC. This sequence encodes CASSSEEPGSVRHNEQFF.

This clone was recorded once. This rearrangement joins TRBV5-1 to TRBJ1-5, with D hard to call. Per the germline V gene, CDR1 is SGHRS and CDR2 is YFSETQ. Trimming left V 1 base short and J 1 base short, with 9 bases between. The CDR3 runs to 15 residues. Written as DNA, the CDR3 is TGCGCCAGCAGCTTGTTTCCCGGGAGCAATCAGCCCCAGCATTTT. This sequence encodes CASSLFPGSNQPQHF.

The CDR3 DNA follows: TGTGCCAGCTCACAACTCTCTGGAAACACCATATATTTT. It yields the protein CASSQLSGNTIYF. This chain links TRBV18 with TRBJ1-3; D gene ambiguous. From germline, CDR1 is KGHSH and CDR2 LQKENI. Trimming removed 4 bases from V and 0 bases from J, with 4 bases in between. The CDR3 is 13 residues long. The whole variable domain, filled in from reference TRBV18 and TRBJ1-3, reads NAGVMQNPRHLVRRRGQEARLRCSPMKGHSHVYWYRQLPEEGLKFMVYLQKENIIDESGMPKERFSAEFPKEGPSILRIQQVVRGDSAAYFCASSQLSGNTIYFGEGSWLTVV.

The V gene is TRBV7-6, the J gene TRBJ2-1; D not resolved. The CDR3 contains 16 residues. Germline V gene sequence: CDR1 SGHVS, CDR2 FNYEAQ. The ends were cut back, 6 bases at V and 0 bases at J, with 15 bases in the middle. The CDR3 is CASSSRRQSSYNEQFF. CDR3 bases: TGTGCCAGCAGTAGCCGAAGGCAGAGCTCCTACAATGAGCAGTTCTTC.

This chain connects TRBV5-1 to TRBJ2-2; 10 bases line up with TRBD2. Germline CDR1 SGHRS, CDR2 YFSETQ. The CDR3 runs to 15 residues. Trimming at V came to 0 bases and at J to 7 bases, leaving 3 bases not matched to a gene. The DNA of the CDR3 is TGCGCCAGCAGCTTGGTGGCTAGCGGGAGCGGGGAGCTGTTTTTT. This encodes CASSLVASGSGELFF.

J is TRBJ1-5 and V is TRBV7-2; D may be TRBD1 (6 bases). CDR3 size: 15 residues. Germline CDR1 reads SGHTA; CDR2 reads FQGNSA. Trimming shortened V by 1 base and J by 3 bases, and 10 bases separated the two germline ends. The CDR3 coding sequence is TGTGCCAGCAGCTTAGAAGGGGGGAACAATCAGCCCCAGCATTTT. It translates to CASSLEGGNNQPQHF. The variable domain in full, completed from reference TRBV7-2 and TRBJ1-5, reads GAGVSQSPSNKVTEKGKDVELRCDPISGHTALYWYRQSLGQGLEFLIYFQGNSAPDKSGLPSDRFSAERTGGSVSTLTIQRTQQEDSAVYLCASSLEGGNNQPQHFGDGTRLSIL.

In the case of this clone: Other nucleotide sequences in the sample specify the same CDR3. This rearrangement joins TRBV19 to TRBJ1-1; D not resolved. The germline V gene has CDR1 LNHDA and CDR2 SQIVND (reference sequence). The CDR3 has 14 amino acids. Trimming left V 3 bases short and J 0 bases short, with 8 bases between. The CDR3 nucleotides read TGTGCCAGTAGTATGTTGGTCATGAACACTGAAGCTTTCTTT. Translated: CASSMLVMNTEAFF.

This clone has a single count. The V call is TRBV6-5, the J call TRBJ2-5; perhaps TRBD2 as D (5 bases). The CDR3 loop spans 13 amino acids. V lost 5 bases, J lost 5 bases, and 12 bases lay in between. Germline V gene sequence: CDR1 MNHEY, CDR2 SVGAGI. CDR3 in amino acids: CASSRRRGETQYF. CDR3 nucleotides: TGTGCCAGCAGTCGACGGAGAGGGGAGACCCAGTACTTC.

The chain recombines TRBV29-1 with TRBJ2-7; D unclear. This CDR3 region has 15 residues. Trimming removed 4 bases from V and 1 base from J, with 17 bases in between. Germline V gene lookup returns CDR1 SQVTM and CDR2 ANQGSEA. DNA for the CDR3: TGCAGCGTTGCATTCTATCGGCAAATATCCTACGAGCAGTACTTC. Translation: CSVAFYRQISYEQYF.

This clone was seen once. V usage is TRBV11-2 and J usage is TRBJ2-7, with a weak D call TRBD1 (6 bases). The V end was cut by 6 bases, the J end by 2 bases, with 17 bases between. There are 15 residues in the CDR3. Per the germline V gene, CDR1 is SGHAT and CDR2 is FQNNGV. CDR3 bases: TGTGCCAGCAGGAAGAGTAACAGGGACGCCTACGAGCAGTACTTC. It is translated as CASRKSNRDAYEQYF.

This rearrangement joins TRBV5-1 to TRBJ1-2; 11 bases map to TRBD1. V dropped 1 base and J dropped 6; count of bases not matched to a gene: 5. The CDR3 totals 15 residues. Germline values: CDR1 SGHRS, CDR2 YFSETQ. The CDR3 loop reads CASSLRAGQGDGYTF. CDR3 DNA sequence: TGCGCCAGCAGCTTGAGGGCGGGACAGGGGGATGGCTACACCTTC.

The chain recombines TRBV5-1 with TRBJ2-5; D is unclear. The CDR3 has 15 amino acids. Trimming left V 0 bases short and J 0 bases short, with 9 bases between. The germline CDR1 and CDR2 sequences are SGHRS and YFSETQ. The CDR3 loop reads CASSLDSAYQETQYF. The CDR3 DNA reads as TGCGCCAGCAGCTTGGACAGTGCGTACCAAGAGACCCAGTACTTC.

This chain uses TRBV6-1 with TRBJ1-2, with 8 bases identical to TRBD1. Germline V gene sequence: CDR1 MNHNS, CDR2 SASEGT. This CDR3 has 14 residues. With 5 bases clipped from V and 8 bases from J, the junction kept 10 bases outside the gene matches. CDR3 sequence: CASSHPTGGRGYTF. Written as DNA, the CDR3 is TGTGCCAGCAGTCACCCCACAGGGGGACGAGGCTACACCTTC.

The chain has TRBV27 and TRBJ2-7; D possibly corresponds to TRBD2 (5 bases). Per the germline V gene, CDR1 is MNHEY and CDR2 is SMNVEV (reference sequence). Trimming left V 5 bases short and J 4 bases short, with 12 bases between. The CDR3 consists of 13 residues. CDR3 sequence: CASSTRGRYEQYF. DNA of the CDR3: TGTGCCAGCAGTACCCGGGGTAGGTACGAGCAGTACTTC.

The chain has TRBV7-9 and TRBJ1-2; tentatively, D is TRBD1 (6 bases). V gave up 5 bases and J gave up 6 bases, with 13 bases separating them. The CDR3 is 13 amino acids. Germline V lookup: CDR1 SEHNR, CDR2 FQNEAQ (reference sequence). CDR3 sequence: CASSPMGANGYTF. CDR3 sequence (DNA): TGTGCCAGCAGCCCAATGGGGGCGAATGGCTACACCTTC.

The chain recombines TRBV9 with TRBJ2-3; D remains unclear. This CDR3 is built from 13 residues. The germline V gene encodes CDR1 SGDLS and CDR2 YYNGEE. Between the trimmed V and J ends, which lost 3 bases and 9 bases, there was a span of 14 bases. The chain's CDR3 is CASSDRTTHTQYF. The CDR3 DNA sequence: TGTGCCAGCAGCGACCGAACTACGCACACGCAGTATTTT.

The rearrangement joins TRBV9 to TRBJ2-7, with 7 bases lining up with TRBD1. The CDR3 length is 17 residues. Losses at the gene ends were 0 bases for V and 3 bases for J; bases not matched to a gene: 12. The germline gives CDR1 SGDLS, CDR2 YYNGEE. CDR3 loop: CASSVDPTGTVVYEQYF. CDR3 nucleotide sequence: TGTGCCAGCAGCGTAGACCCCACCGGGACAGTCGTCTACGAGCAGTACTTC.

The J gene is TRBJ1-5, the V gene TRBV19; D possibly corresponds to TRBD1 (6 bases). CDR1 and CDR2 from the germline V gene are LNHDA and SQIVND (reference sequence). There are 16 residues in the CDR3. Trimming shortened V by 6 bases and J by 2 bases, and 17 bases separated the two germline ends. The DNA of the CDR3 is TGTGCCAGTAGAACACCTGGGGGCACTGGCAATCAGCCCCAGCATTTT. It is translated as CASRTPGGTGNQPQHF.

The chain employs TRBV6-1 and TRBJ2-7, with 12 bases lining up with TRBD1. Unmatched junction bases numbered 8, after V lost 4 bases and J lost 7 bases. The CDR3 extends over 15 amino acids. Germline CDR1 is MNHNS and CDR2 is SASEGT. The CDR3, as DNA: TGTGCCAGCAGTGTACCGGGACAGGGGGCGCGGGAGCAGTACTTC. Translating it yields CASSVPGQGAREQYF.

The chain uses TRBV11-2 and TRBJ1-3; perhaps TRBD1 as D (6 bases). The ends were cut back, 2 bases at V and 2 bases at J, with 7 bases in the middle. The CDR3 totals 14 residues. Germline V gene lookup returns CDR1 SGHAT and CDR2 FQNNGV. CDR3 loop: CASSLQGTGNTIYF. As DNA, the CDR3 is TGTGCCAGCAGCTTACAGGGGACTGGAAACACCATATATTTT.

The chain has TRBV2 and TRBJ1-2; D unresolved. The V end was cut by 8 bases, the J end by 0 bases, with 19 bases between. This CDR3 is built from 16 residues. CDR1 and CDR2 from the germline V gene are SNHLY and FYNNEI. CDR3 amino acids: CASSPQPAEANYGYTF. DNA of the CDR3: TGTGCCAGCTCCCCCCAGCCAGCGGAAGCTAACTATGGCTACACCTTC.

This clone was detected only once. The chain joins TRBV7-3 to TRBJ2-2; D is uncertain. Trimming took 5 bases from V and 3 from J, leaving 10 bases between them. Germline CDR1 SGHTA, CDR2 FQGTGA. The CDR3 extends over 14 amino acids. Here the CDR3 reads CASSPSLHTGELFF. The CDR3 DNA reads TGTGCCAGCAGCCCCTCTCTACACACCGGGGAGCTGTTTTTT.

The chain couples TRBV11-1 to TRBJ2-7; no definite D call. Germline lookup yields CDR1 SGHAT and CDR2 FQDESV (reference sequence). Trimming left V 4 bases short and J 6 bases short, with 10 bases between. CDR3 size: 12 residues. CDR3 DNA: TGTGCCAGCAGCTCCGAATCACTCGAGCAGTACTTC. This encodes CASSSESLEQYF.

The gene calls are TRBV9 and TRBJ2-5; TRBD2 matches at 12 bases. The CDR3 contains 17 residues. Trimming took 3 bases from V and 1 from J; bases not matched to a gene: 7. The V gene's germline CDR1 is SGDLS and CDR2 YYNGEE. Written as DNA, the CDR3 is TGTGCCAGCAGCGGGACTAGCGGGACTTTGGCCCAAGAGACCCAGTACTTC. Protein product: CASSGTSGTLAQETQYF.

The chain couples TRBV2 to TRBJ1-2; D gene unclear. V lost 6 bases to trimming and J lost 8 bases, with 16 bases between them. CDR3 length: 13 amino acids. Looked up from germline, CDR1 is SNHLY and CDR2 is FYNNEI. DNA of the CDR3: TGTGCCAGCAGAGCCTCCCCTACATGGGGCTACACCTTC. This gives the protein CASRASPTWGYTF.

This sequence joins TRBV18 and TRBJ2-7, with D perhaps being TRBD1 or TRBD2 (5 bases each). This CDR3 comprises 15 residues. Germline CDR1 is KGHSH and CDR2 is LQKENI. With 5 bases removed from V and 2 bases from J, the gap between germline ends came to 16 bases. CDR3 sequence: CASSLGAGFPYEQYF. The CDR3 coding sequence is TGTGCCAGCTCATTAGGGGCGGGTTTTCCCTACGAGCAGTACTTC. The variable domain in full, completed from reference TRBV18 and TRBJ2-7, reads NAGVMQNPRHLVRRRGQEARLRCSPMKGHSHVYWYRQLPEEGLKFMVYLQKENIIDESGMPKERFSAEFPKEGPSILRIQQVVRGDSAAYFCASSLGAGFPYEQYFGPGTRLTVT.